This TCR beta chain comes out of a study of blood T cell repertoires in COVID-19. For recovered donors of Cohort 3, there were two negative PCRs, clearance, or symptom resolution. V lost 7 bases to trimming and J lost 3 bases; unmatched junction nucleotides: 6. The CDR3 has 15 residues. From germline, CDR1 is MNHEY and CDR2 SMNVEV (reference sequence). Using immunoSEQ multiplex PCR, the repertoire was profiled, and TCRdb retains in-frame clones only, with some absent. The sample holds around 300,000 clones, 70% to 90% seen once. The V call is TRBV27, the J call TRBJ2-1; 10 bases align to TRBD2. This TCR was sampled from a woman aged 40-49 years who had recovered from COVID-19. The material sequenced was PBMCs or T cells enriched from blood (not recorded which). The CDR3 reads CASKPRTSGYNEQFF. CDR3 DNA sequence: TGTGCCAGCAAACCCCGGACTAGCGGCTACAATGAGCAGTTCTTC.